A single sample gave rise to the 7 T cell receptor beta chains below, sequenced in a study of blood T cells in healthy people across ages. A second roughly 6 to 11 cycle PCR used barcoded and J-beta primers. TCRdb redid the calling of the 5' RACE reads with MiXCR, one entry per CDR3 protein. The table lists about 590,000 distinct CDR3 sequences, 25% to 35% of them singletons, with approximately 14% in the top ten. Sequencing was carried out using blood. These receptor sequences come from a woman of 80 years or more in good health.

About this clonotype itself: This may arise from a read error, as a much more abundant clone is one base away. This sequence joins TRBV6-5 and TRBJ1-4; the D gene is possibly TRBD1 (6 bases). The length of the CDR3 is 14 residues. Germline assignment: CDR1 MNHEY and CDR2 SVGAGI. CDR3 protein: CASSRGALGEKRFF. CDR3 in DNA: TGTGCCAGCAGTAGGGGGGCACTCGGAGAAAAACGGTTTTTT.

The chain joins TRBV7-9 to TRBJ2-7; 9 bases fit TRBD2. In germline, CDR1 is SEHNR, CDR2 FQNEAQ (reference sequence). J lost 7 bases, V lost 2 bases, and 15 bases had no gene match. This CDR3 contains 17 residues. CDR3 region: CASSLKGAGGPKWEQYF. The CDR3 coding sequence is TGTGCCAGCAGCTTAAAGGGAGCGGGGGGACCCAAGTGGGAGCAGTACTTC.

V is TRBV12-3 or TRBV12-4 and J is TRBJ2-1; a weak D match, TRBD2 (6 bases). The CDR3 extends over 16 amino acids. V lost 3 bases and J 9 bases, leaving 21 bases between the germline ends. The CDR3 DNA reads as TGTGCCAGCAGTTTTAGAGCGTTCGGCGGGATCGGTGAGCAGTTCTTC. It is translated as CASSFRAFGGIGEQFF.

This clonotype was counted many times. This rearrangement joins TRBV20-1 to TRBJ2-3; 10 positions agree with TRBD2. Germline V gives CDR1 DFQATT, CDR2 SNEGSKA (reference sequence). J lost 0 bases, V lost 3 bases, and 6 bases had no gene match. The CDR3 consists of 16 residues. CDR3 nucleotide sequence: TGCAGTGCTAGGGGGCTAGCGGGGGTTAGCACAGATACGCAGTATTTT. Encoded protein: CSARGLAGVSTDTQYF.

Comment on this clonotype: A much larger clone lies a single base off, so this may be a read error. The chain carries TRBV6-2 or TRBV6-3 and TRBJ2-5; D is possibly TRBD2 (5 bases). V was cut by 6 bases and J by 12 bases, with 14 bases left in between. The length of the CDR3 is 11 residues. Germline values: CDR1 MNHEY, CDR2 SVGEGT. The CDR3 protein is CASRYGGWEYF. The CDR3 DNA reads TGTGCCAGCAGGTACGGCGGGTGGGAGTACTTC.

Comment on this clonotype: One junction end disagrees with the germline gene, perhaps due to a read error. The chain recombines TRBV10-3 with TRBJ1-2; D might be TRBD1 (6 bases). CDR3 length equals 16 residues. The germline gives CDR1 ENHRY, CDR2 SYGVKD. The CDR3 DNA sequence: TGTGCCATCAGTTGGTTAGGTCAGGGGTCCTGGTATGGCCACACCTTC. This gives the protein CAISWLGQGSWYGHTF.

This clonotype was seen a few times. The CDR3 sequence is CASSSRVQQPQHF. The CDR3 nucleotides are TGTGCCAGCAGTTCCAGGGTCCAGCAGCCCCAGCATTTT. The J gene is TRBJ1-5, the V gene TRBV6-6, with D perhaps matching TRBD1 (5 bases). The CDR3 is 13 residues long. From germline, CDR1 is MNHNY and CDR2 SVGAGI (reference sequence). V lost 4 bases and J 7 bases, leaving 11 bases between the germline ends.